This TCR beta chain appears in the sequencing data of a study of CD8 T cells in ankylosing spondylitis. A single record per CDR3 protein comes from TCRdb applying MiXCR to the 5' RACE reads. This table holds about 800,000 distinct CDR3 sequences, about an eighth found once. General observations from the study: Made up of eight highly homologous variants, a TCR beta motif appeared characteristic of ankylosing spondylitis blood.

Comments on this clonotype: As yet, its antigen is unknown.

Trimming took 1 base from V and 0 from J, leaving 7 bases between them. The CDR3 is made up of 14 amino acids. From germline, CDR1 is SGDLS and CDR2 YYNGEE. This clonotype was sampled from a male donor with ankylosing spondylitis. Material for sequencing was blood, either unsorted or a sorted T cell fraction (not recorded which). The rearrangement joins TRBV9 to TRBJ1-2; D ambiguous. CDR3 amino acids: CASSVLAANYGYTF. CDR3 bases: TGTGCCAGCAGCGTACTAGCGGCTAACTATGGCTACACCTTC.